What follows are 14 T cell receptor delta chains derived from one specimen sequenced in a study of gamma-delta chains in newborns, infants, children. TCRdb processed the reads again with the CATT caller. The sample carries about 8,000 delta-chain clones, around 1.6% recorded once. Sequencing was performed on blood. Source of these receptors: a child who was a newborn, infant or young child, either healthy, febrile or measles-vaccinated (not recorded which).

This clone counts as medium-sized. The chain links TRDV1 to TRDJ1, with 13 bases aligning to TRDD3. Germline V lookup: CDR1 TSWWSYY, CDR2 QGS. This CDR3 comprises 21 residues. After removal of 1 base from V and 6 bases from J, the junction contained 20 bases not matched to a gene. The CDR3 region has the DNA TGTGCTCTTGGGGAACCGAAGCCTTCCTACGCTTACTGGGGGATACGCAATAAACTCATCTTT. As protein: CALGEPKPSYAYWGIRNKLIF.

This clone was picked up a small number of times. This sample also contains other DNA sequences that code for the same CDR3. The chain carries TRDV1 and TRDJ3; 10 bases are a match to TRDD3. Germline V gene sequence: CDR1 TSWWSYY, CDR2 QGS. V gave up 3 bases and J gave up 0 bases; unmatched junction bases: 14. CDR3 length: 22 amino acids. CDR3 nucleotide sequence: TGTGCTCTTGGGGAGGCTTCGTACTGGGGGATTAGTAGCTCCTGGGACACCCGACAGATGTTTTTC. Its protein is CALGEASYWGISSSWDTRQMFF.

As concerns this clone: A read error may explain this, as a much larger clone is one base away. The sample contains more than one DNA sequence encoding this CDR3. The V call is TRDV2, the J call TRDJ2; 11 bases align to TRDD3. The germline gives CDR1 GEAIGNYY, CDR2 EKD. This CDR3 contains 16 residues. The DNA for the CDR3 is TGCGCCTGTGACGTACTGGGGGATAGATCCACAGCACAACTCTTCTTT. This gives the protein CACDVLGDRSTAQLFF.

Comments on this clone: The protein TCRdb gives is from a much larger clone and does not agree with this DNA's translation at residue 8, likely a read error; the protein shown here comes from the DNA. This sequence joins TRDV1 and TRDJ1; 11 bases agree with TRDD3. The CDR3 is 19 amino acids. The germline CDR1 and CDR2 sequences are TSWWSYY and QGS. V shed 5 bases and J 0 bases; nucleotides not matched to a gene: 14. CDR3 DNA: TGTGCTCTTGGGTCCCGTTCCTGCTGGGGGATACCCCACACCGATAAACTCATCTTT. It codes for CALGSRSCWGIPHTDKLIF.

On this clone itself: The protein here is the DNA translation, as the TCRdb protein differs from it at residue 15. The chain uses TRDV1 and TRDJ1; a possible D gene is TRDD3 (6 bases). The CDR3 runs to 19 residues. CDR1 TSWWSYY and CDR2 QGS come from the germline V gene. DNA of the CDR3: TGTGCTCTTGGGGAACTCCCTCCTAGGCTGGGGACCTACACCAATAAACTCATCTTT. Translated: CALGELPPRLGTYTNKLIF.

This clone has just a few counts. This DNA's translation and the protein TCRdb lists, from a much larger clone, do not match at residue 10, likely due to a read error; the protein shown is translated from the DNA. The rearrangement uses TRDV1 and TRDJ1; D gene ambiguous. The CDR3 spans 19 residues. With 0 bases removed from V and 0 bases from J, the gap between germline ends came to 20 bases. Germline loops: CDR1 TSWWSYY, CDR2 QGS. This CDR3 reads CALGELILNEGRDTDKLIF. The CDR3 DNA is TGTGCTCTTGGGGAACTAATTCTAAACGAGGGACGTGACACCGATAAACTCATCTTT.

This clone counts as medium-sized. This specimen includes other DNA sequences encoding the same CDR3. The V call is TRDV1, the J call TRDJ1; D could derive from TRDD2 or TRDD3 (7 bases each). Per the germline V gene, CDR1 is TSWWSYY and CDR2 is QGS. This CDR3 is built from 21 residues. Trimming took off 5 bases at V and 0 bases at J, with 31 bases between the two ends. CDR3 sequence: CALGKGSYWGGGDPYTDKLIF. The DNA of the CDR3 is TGTGCTCTTGGGAAGGGTTCCTACTGGGGAGGGGGGGACCCTTACACCGATAAACTCATCTTT.

Within the sample, this clone is medium-sized (0.01 to 0.1%). The chain recombines TRDV2 with TRDJ3, with TRDD3 matching 11 bases. Trimming at V came to 3 bases and at J to 0 bases, leaving 12 bases not matched to a gene. Germline CDR1 reads GEAIGNYY; CDR2 reads EKD. The CDR3 totals 21 residues. The CDR3 is CACDPVEYLGDTSWDTRQMFF. As DNA, the CDR3 is TGTGCCTGTGACCCGGTGGAGTATCTGGGGGATACCTCCTGGGACACCCGACAGATGTTTTTC.

The gene calls are TRDV1 and TRDJ1, with D possibly matching TRDD3 (8 bases). The CDR3 is 22 residues long. The germline V gene encodes CDR1 TSWWSYY and CDR2 QGS. Trimming cost V 0 bases and J 0 bases, with 29 bases left between them. The CDR3: CALGELPFLAGGGKWYTDKLIF. As DNA, the CDR3 is TGTGCTCTTGGGGAACTACCCTTCCTTGCTGGGGGAGGGAAATGGTACACCGATAAACTCATCTTT.

By frequency in the sample, this clone is medium-sized. This sequence joins TRDV1 and TRDJ1; 8 bases map to TRDD3. The germline V gene encodes CDR1 TSWWSYY and CDR2 QGS. V gave up 3 bases and J gave up 1 base; unmatched junction bases: 10. The CDR3 is made up of 17 amino acids. The CDR3 coding sequence is TGTGCTCTTGGGGACCACTCCCGACTGGGGGTCACCGATAAACTCATCTTT. As protein: CALGDHSRLGVTDKLIF.

The chain is built from TRDV1 and TRDJ1, with TRDD3 matching 8 bases. CDR3 length: 21 residues. Germline trimming cut 2 bases from V and 0 bases from J; bases unmatched to any gene: 20. Per the germline V gene, CDR1 is TSWWSYY and CDR2 is QGS. As DNA, the CDR3 is TGTGCTCTTGGGGAAAGGCCCTACGGGGGTGGGGGATCCTGGTACACCGATAAACTCATCTTT. Its translation: CALGERPYGGGGSWYTDKLIF.

Details on this clone: TCRdb records a much larger clone's protein for this DNA, with a difference at residue 6 that likely arises from a read error; the protein given is the translation of the DNA. The chain uses TRDV2 and TRDJ3; 7 nucleotides align to TRDD3. The germline V gene encodes CDR1 GEAIGNYY and CDR2 EKD. This CDR3 is built from 18 residues. Trimming cost V 3 bases and J 2 bases; bases outside gene matches: 9. The CDR3: CACDGPGDSTWDTRQMFF. CDR3 DNA: TGTGCCTGTGACGGACCGGGGGATTCAACCTGGGACACCCGACAGATGTTTTTC.

Comments on this clone: The TCRdb protein comes from a much larger clone and disagrees with this DNA's translation at residue 9, likely due to a read error; the protein given here is derived from the DNA. The rearrangement joins TRDV2 to TRDJ1; D unresolved. This CDR3 comprises 16 residues. Germline V gene data show CDR1 as GEAIGNYY and CDR2 as EKD. Trimming removed 0 bases at V and 4 bases at J, with 17 bases between. CDR3 amino acids: CACDTGETHPFDKLIF. The CDR3 bases are TGTGCCTGTGACACCGGAGAGACCCACCCCTTCGATAAACTCATCTTT.

This clone occurred a few times. The gene calls are TRDV1 and TRDJ1, with TRDD3 matching 10 bases. V was pared by 2 bases and J by 0 bases, with 9 bases of the junction left unmatched. This CDR3 region has 18 residues. The germline V gene encodes CDR1 TSWWSYY and CDR2 QGS. The CDR3 bases are TGTGCTCTTGGGGAATGTCCCCGTACTGGGGGATACACCGATAAACTCATCTTT. Translation: CALGECPRTGGYTDKLIF.